The 26 T cell receptor beta chains given below trace back to one sample, sequenced in a study of early T cells in non-severe SARS-CoV-2 infection. TCRdb itself ran the 5' RACE reads through MiXCR, one entry per CDR3 protein. The repertoire consists of 69,000 or so distinct CDR3 sequences, with about 4.6% occurring once and the leading ten covering 3.5% to 4%. Here the sequenced sample was whole blood, taken at baseline. These TCRs come from an adult who was a healthcare worker with PCR-confirmed SARS-CoV-2 infection or an uninfected control (not recorded which). The donor label of this sample is uncertain.

The rearrangement uses TRBV4-3 and TRBJ1-2; a possible D gene is TRBD1 (5 bases). The CDR3 length is 15 residues. Germline CDR1 is LGHNA and CDR2 is YSLEER. V was pared by 0 bases and J by 4 bases, with 12 bases between. Written as DNA, the CDR3 is TGCGCCAGCAGCCAAGATAACGGTGGGGCCTATGGCTACACCTTC. Its translation is CASSQDNGGAYGYTF.

The sample holds many counts of this clonotype. This chain joins TRBV7-3 and TRBJ2-3; 8 bases are a match to TRBD2. Germline-derived CDR1 and CDR2 are SGHTA and FQGTGA. CDR3 length: 18 amino acids. The CDR3 DNA reads TGTGCGCCGCTGGGGCCAGGGGCTAGCGGGTTAGGCACAGATACGCAGTATTTT. Translated, it gives CAPLGPGASGLGTDTQYF.

This clonotype was counted many times. The rearrangement links TRBV5-4 to TRBJ2-2; TRBD2 aligns across 7 bases. Germline V lookup: CDR1 SGHNT, CDR2 YYREEE (reference sequence). The CDR3 has 15 amino acids. V gave up 4 bases and J gave up 1 base; unmatched junction bases: 4. The CDR3 sequence is CASSRDYLNTGELFF. The CDR3, as DNA: TGTGCCAGCAGCCGGGACTACCTGAACACCGGGGAGCTGTTTTTT.

This clonotype was counted only a few times. The conserved closing phenylalanine or tryptophan is absent in this CDR3, likely reflecting a read error. CDR3 bases: TGTGCCACCAGGACAGGCCTGGGCGACAATGAGCAGTTCTCC. It specifies CATRTGLGDNEQFS. This chain connects TRBV24-1 to TRBJ2-1; tentative D call: TRBD1 (6 bases). CDR3 length: 14 amino acids. V gave up 7 bases and J gave up 5 bases, with 14 bases separating them. Germline assignment: CDR1 KGHDR and CDR2 SFDVKD.

This clonotype was counted ten times or more. V is TRBV11-2 and J is TRBJ1-4; D gene ambiguous. Germline loops: CDR1 SGHAT, CDR2 FQNNGV. V was pared by 1 base and J by 7 bases, with 7 bases between. The CDR3 is 13 residues long. The CDR3 region is CASSLGIVEKLFF. The CDR3 nucleotides read TGTGCCAGCAGCTTAGGGATTGTTGAAAAACTGTTTTTT.

This clonotype was seen repeatedly, ten times or more. The CDR3 sequence: CASSRGQPQHF. The CDR3 DNA reads as TGTGCCAGCAGCCGGGGTCAGCCCCAGCATTTT. The V call is TRBV28, the J call TRBJ1-5, with D unclear. CDR1 is MDHEN and CDR2 is SYDVKM in the germline V gene. Trimming took 6 bases from V and 6 from J, leaving 6 bases between them. CDR3 size: 11 residues.

J is TRBJ1-2 and V is TRBV20-1, with D possibly matching TRBD1 (5 bases). CDR3 length: 11 amino acids. V dropped 4 bases and J dropped 8 bases, with 11 bases sitting between them. In germline, CDR1 is DFQATT, CDR2 SNEGSKA (reference sequence). CDR3 nucleotide sequence: TGCAGTGCTAAAGCAGGGAAAGGCTACACCTTC. Its protein is CSAKAGKGYTF.

This clonotype was observed a few times. The chain has TRBV28 and TRBJ2-5; tentative D call: TRBD2 (5 bases). Trimming removed 8 bases at V and 3 bases at J, with 10 bases between. CDR3 length: 12 amino acids. Germline-derived CDR1 and CDR2 are MDHEN and SYDVKM. Here the CDR3 DNA reads TGTGCCAGCTGGCGGGCGGAAGAGACCCAGTACTTC. It encodes CASWRAEETQYF.

The sample holds many counts of this clonotype. J is TRBJ2-7 and V is TRBV12-3 or TRBV12-4, with 9 bases that match TRBD2. The J segment lost 2 bases and the V segment lost 6 bases, leaving 5 bases of the junction unmatched. The CDR3 runs to 14 residues. The CDR3 loop reads CASRISGGPYEQYF. Here the CDR3 DNA reads TGTGCCAGCAGGATTAGCGGGGGTCCCTACGAGCAGTACTTC.

This clonotype was seen at least ten times. The chain joins TRBV7-9 to TRBJ2-7; 7 bases map to TRBD1. This CDR3 is 16 amino acids long. Losses at the gene ends were 0 bases for V and 4 bases for J; bases not matched to a gene: 9. CDR1 and CDR2 from the germline V gene are SEHNR and FQNEAQ (reference sequence). The CDR3 is CASSLAAGTERYEQYF. The CDR3 region has the DNA TGTGCCAGCAGCTTAGCCGCCGGGACAGAGCGTTACGAGCAGTACTTC.

The chain recombines TRBV20-1 with TRBJ2-3, with 8 nucleotides matching TRBD1. This CDR3 is 14 amino acids long. Germline lookup yields CDR1 DFQATT and CDR2 SNEGSKA (reference sequence). V was pared by 6 bases and J by 4 bases, with 9 bases of the junction left unmatched. In DNA, the CDR3 is TGCAGTGCCCAGACAGGGGAGGTAGCAGATACGCAGTATTTT. It is translated as CSAQTGEVADTQYF.

This clonotype has just a few counts. Germline is not matched at one junction end, which may reflect a read error. The chain is built from TRBV19 and TRBJ2-1; TRBD2 agrees at 8 bases. This CDR3 spans 16 amino acids. Germline-derived CDR1 and CDR2 are LNHDA and SQIVND (reference sequence). The CDR3 nucleotides read TGCGCCAGTAGTTCGGGGGGGCGAGAATCCTACAATGAGCAGTTCTTC. It translates to CASSSGGRESYNEQFF. Combining the CDR3 with reference TRBV19 and TRBJ2-1 gives the whole variable domain DGGITQSPKYLFRKEGQNVTLSCEQNLNHDAMYWYRQDPGQGLRLIYYSQIVNDFQKGDIAEGYSVSREKKESFPLTVTSAQKNPTAFYLCASSSGGRESYNEQFFGPGTRLTVL.

The chain combines TRBV6-1 with TRBJ1-2, with TRBD1 matching over 7 bases. This CDR3 is 18 amino acids long. The V segment lost 3 bases and the J segment 1 base; nucleotides outside the gene matches: 14. Germline V gives CDR1 MNHNS, CDR2 SASEGT. This CDR3 is CASSELYGTALLNYGYTF. The CDR3 DNA sequence: TGTGCCAGCAGTGAGCTCTACGGGACAGCATTACTTAACTATGGCTACACCTTC.

This clonotype came up many times. This chain joins TRBV29-1 and TRBJ2-7, with 9 bases aligning to TRBD1. The length of the CDR3 is 13 residues. Trimming cost V 7 bases and J 3 bases; bases outside gene matches: 7. Germline V lookup: CDR1 SQVTM, CDR2 ANQGSEA. The DNA of the CDR3 is TGCAGCGCTAGGACAGGGGCAGGCTACGAGCAGTACTTC. Protein product: CSARTGAGYEQYF.

This clonotype was detected a few times. J is TRBJ1-3 and V is TRBV7-2; TRBD1 matches at 8 bases. Looked up from germline, CDR1 is SGHTA and CDR2 is FQGNSA. The CDR3 loop spans 15 amino acids. V lost 8 bases to trimming and J lost 0 bases; unmatched junction nucleotides: 6. CDR3 residues: CASEGQAISGNTIYF. In DNA, the CDR3 is TGTGCCAGCGAGGGACAGGCCATCTCTGGAAACACCATATATTTT.

This chain connects TRBV10-3 to TRBJ2-1, with TRBD1 matching 7 bases. CDR3 length: 13 residues. V gave up 6 bases and J gave up 7 bases; unmatched junction bases: 6. Germline loops: CDR1 ENHRY, CDR2 SYGVKD. The CDR3 sequence: CAIRGGEGNEQFF. CDR3 coding DNA: TGTGCCATCAGAGGGGGCGAAGGGAATGAGCAGTTCTTC.

The rearrangement joins TRBV6-2 or TRBV6-3 to TRBJ2-1; a possible D gene is TRBD1 (5 bases). V lost 2 bases and J 7 bases, leaving 6 bases between the germline ends. CDR1 is MNHEY and CDR2 is SVGEGT in the germline V gene. The CDR3 runs 12 residues. The CDR3: CASSYGANEQFF. The CDR3 DNA reads as TGTGCCAGCAGTTACGGGGCAAATGAGCAGTTCTTC.

This clonotype was detected ten times or more. The chain recombines TRBV11-2 with TRBJ2-7; D perhaps matches TRBD2 (6 bases). The germline CDR1 and CDR2 sequences are SGHAT and FQNNGV. The CDR3 sequence is 13 residues long. The ends were cut back, 5 bases at V and 6 bases at J, with 14 bases in the middle. The CDR3 region is CASSAGTEVEQYF. For the CDR3, the DNA is TGTGCCAGCAGCGCCGGGACTGAAGTCGAGCAGTACTTC.

Only a few counts were recorded for this clonotype. The V and J genes are TRBV18 and TRBJ2-1, with D uncertain. Deletions cut 7 bases from V and 7 bases from J, with 11 bases between. The CDR3 is 12 amino acids. The germline V gene has CDR1 KGHSH and CDR2 LQKENI. Here the CDR3 DNA reads TGTGCCAGCTTGGCGCAAACTAATGAGCAGTTCTTC. The encoded protein is CASLAQTNEQFF.

This clonotype was found a few times. The limits of the CDR3 on the DNA are not certain, so only TCRdb's listed CDR3 is given. The chain recombines TRBV11-3 with TRBJ2-2. In germline, CDR1 is SGHNT, CDR2 YENEEA. The CDR3 numbers 15 amino acids, ends counted. The CDR3: CASTPTNPPPGSCFF.

The rearrangement joins TRBV10-3 to TRBJ2-2; no firm D call. V was pared by 5 bases and J by 6 bases, with 7 bases between. CDR1 ENHRY and CDR2 SYGVKD come from the germline V gene. The CDR3 loop spans 12 amino acids. The chain's CDR3 is CAISSIAGELFF. CDR3 in DNA: TGTGCCATCAGTTCTATTGCCGGGGAGCTGTTTTTT.

A few counts support this clonotype. The V and J genes are TRBV20-1 and TRBJ1-4; 8 nucleotides agree with TRBD1. The CDR3 length is 12 residues. V dropped 8 bases and J dropped 7; count of bases not matched to a gene: 6. CDR1 and CDR2 (germline): DFQATT, SNEGSKA (reference sequence). The CDR3 DNA follows: TGCAGTACGGAGACAGGGGCTGAAAAACTGTTTTTT. Amino acids: CSTETGAEKLFF.

This clonotype was found many times. The chain recombines TRBV20-1 with TRBJ1-2; D is uncertain. V shed 4 bases and J shed 1 base, with 7 bases lying between them. Germline V lookup: CDR1 DFQATT, CDR2 SNEGSKA (reference sequence). This CDR3 spans 12 amino acids. The CDR3 region has the DNA TGCAGTGCTACCACAGATAACTATGGCTACACCTTC. This encodes CSATTDNYGYTF.

This clonotype was seen at least ten times. The J gene is TRBJ1-5, the V gene TRBV12-3 or TRBV12-4; D possibly corresponds to TRBD1 (5 bases). This CDR3 region has 13 residues. V was shortened by 8 bases and J by 7 bases, with 15 bases between the two germline ends. CDR3 loop: CASQFADSQPQHF. CDR3 nucleotide sequence: TGTGCCAGCCAGTTTGCCGACAGCCAGCCCCAGCATTTT.

Only a few counts were recorded for this clonotype. V gene TRBV6-5 combines with J gene TRBJ2-1; tentatively, D is TRBD2 (5 bases). V dropped 6 bases and J dropped 8 bases, with 14 bases sitting between them. The CDR3 runs to 13 residues. Germline V CDR1 and CDR2: MNHEY, SVGAGI. DNA for the CDR3: TGTGCCAGCAGGGTAGAGGGAGTCTATGAGCAGTTCTTC. The encoded protein is CASRVEGVYEQFF.

There are many counts of this clonotype. The gene calls are TRBV6-5 and TRBJ2-7; possible D gene TRBD2, 7 bases. V was trimmed by 6 bases and J by 2 bases, leaving 17 bases between them. The germline gives CDR1 MNHEY, CDR2 SVGAGI. The CDR3 sequence is 15 residues long. This chain's CDR3 is CASSSPGGGTYEQYF. The CDR3, as DNA: TGTGCCAGCAGCTCGCCGGGGGGCGGTACCTACGAGCAGTACTTC.